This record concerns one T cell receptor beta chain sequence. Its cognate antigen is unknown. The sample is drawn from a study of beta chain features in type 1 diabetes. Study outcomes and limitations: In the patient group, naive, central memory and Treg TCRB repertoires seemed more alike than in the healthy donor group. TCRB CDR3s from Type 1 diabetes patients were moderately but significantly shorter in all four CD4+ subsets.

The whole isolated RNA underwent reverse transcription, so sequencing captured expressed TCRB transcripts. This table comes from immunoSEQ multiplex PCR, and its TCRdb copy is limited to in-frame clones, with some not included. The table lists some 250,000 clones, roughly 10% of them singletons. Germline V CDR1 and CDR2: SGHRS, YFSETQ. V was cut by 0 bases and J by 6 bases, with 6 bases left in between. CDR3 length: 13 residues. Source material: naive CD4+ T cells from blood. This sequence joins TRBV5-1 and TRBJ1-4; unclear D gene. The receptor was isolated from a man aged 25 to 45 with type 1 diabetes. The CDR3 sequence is CASSLGQDEKLFF. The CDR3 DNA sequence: TGCGCCAGCAGCTTGGGGCAAGATGAAAAACTGTTTTTT.